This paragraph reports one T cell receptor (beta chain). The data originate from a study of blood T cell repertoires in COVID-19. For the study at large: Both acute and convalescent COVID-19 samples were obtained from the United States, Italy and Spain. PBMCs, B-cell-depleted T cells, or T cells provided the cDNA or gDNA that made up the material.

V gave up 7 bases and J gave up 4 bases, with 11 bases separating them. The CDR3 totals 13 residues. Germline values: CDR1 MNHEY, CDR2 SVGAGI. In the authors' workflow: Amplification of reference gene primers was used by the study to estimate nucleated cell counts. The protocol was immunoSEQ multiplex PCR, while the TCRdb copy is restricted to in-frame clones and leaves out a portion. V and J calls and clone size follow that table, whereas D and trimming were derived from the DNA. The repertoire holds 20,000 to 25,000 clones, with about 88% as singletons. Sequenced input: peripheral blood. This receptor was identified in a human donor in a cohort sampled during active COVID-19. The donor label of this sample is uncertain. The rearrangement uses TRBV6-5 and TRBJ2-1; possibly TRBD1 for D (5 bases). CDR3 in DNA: TGTGCCAGCACCCTGACAGCATACAATGAGCAGTTCTTC. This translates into CASTLTAYNEQFF.